This entry lists 2 T cell receptor beta chains sequenced from one sample in a study of blood T cell repertoires in COVID-19. TCRdb's table, derived via immunoSEQ multiplex PCR, lists solely in-frame clones and lacks some. The data show roughly 140,000 clones, approximately 81% seen once. The sequenced material came from peripheral blood. These receptor sequences come from a human donor in a cohort sampled during active COVID-19.

This chain joins TRBV3-1 (or the pseudogene TRBV3-2) and TRBJ2-7, with 10 bases matching TRBD2. CDR3 length: 14 residues. Germline V CDR1 and CDR2: LGHDT, YNNKEL (reference sequence). Trimming removed 4 bases from V and 4 bases from J; junction bases left unmatched: 4. The CDR3 DNA follows: TGTGCCAGCAGCCCAGGGACTAGCGCGTACGAGCAGTACTTC. Translated: CASSPGTSAYEQYF.

This chain joins TRBV19 and TRBJ1-5; no clear D. Deletions cut 5 bases from V and 0 bases from J, with 8 bases between. CDR1 is LNHDA and CDR2 is SQIVND in the germline V gene (reference sequence). The CDR3 sequence is 14 residues long. CDR3 region: CASSSPGSNQPQHF. In DNA, the CDR3 is TGTGCCAGTAGTTCCCCGGGTAGCAATCAGCCCCAGCATTTT.